A selection of T cell receptor beta chains follows, all from one sample in a study of Tregs in tolerant kidney transplant recipients. Profiling relied on immunoSEQ multiplex PCR, and the TCRdb table lists in-frame clones only, not all of them. The table shows 92,000 or so clones, with around nine tenths occurring only once. Input material: CD8+ T cells from blood. The receptors were sampled from a human donor in good health. Both conserved end residues are part of each CDR3. A D gene is named only where the DNA matches it firmly. Where a row states a size, it is once, few, many or the class of an expanded clone; other rows omit it.

>TRBV2|NA|NA|TRBJ1-2
CASSEGFVGYTF
TGTGCCAGCAGTGAGGGTTTTGTTGGCTACACCTTC
>TRBV6-5|once|NA|TRBJ1-2
CASSYSASGGGYTF
TGTGCCAGCAGTTACTCGGCGTCAGGAGGTGGCTACACCTTC
>TRBV7-9|NA|NA|TRBJ1-1
CVTGPPNTEAFF
TGTGTCACCGGGCCCCCTAACACTGAAGCTTTCTTT
>TRBV19|NA|TRBD1|TRBJ1-1
CASSIDLRTGLNTEAFF
TGTGCCAGTAGTATAGATCTCAGGACAGGGCTCAACACTGAAGCTTTCTTT
>TRBV5-6|NA|TRBD2|TRBJ2-7
CASSFRLAGSSYEQYF
TGTGCCAGCAGCTTCCGACTAGCGGGGAGCTCCTACGAGCAGTACTTC
>TRBV5-4|NA|TRBD2|TRBJ2-5
CASSTLAGVMETQYF
TGTGCCAGCAGTACTCTAGCGGGAGTTATGGAGACCCAGTACTTC
>TRBV15|NA|TRBD1|TRBJ2-7
CATSTIGQGGEQYF
TGTGCCACCAGCACGATCGGACAGGGCGGAGAGCAGTACTTC
>TRBV18|NA|TRBD1|TRBJ2-7
CASSNRDRGYEQYF
TGTGCCAGCTCAAACCGGGACAGGGGTTACGAGCAGTACTTC
>TRBV9|NA|NA|TRBJ2-1
CASSEVPYNEQFF
TGTGCCAGCAGCGAGGTGCCGTACAATGAGCAGTTCTTC
>TRBV13|NA|TRBD1|TRBJ2-7
CASTQGVRYEQYF
TGTGCCAGTACACAGGGGGTTCGTTACGAGCAGTACTTC
>TRBV2|NA|TRBD2|TRBJ2-7
CASSESQLAGESYEQYF
TGTGCCAGCAGCGAGTCCCAACTAGCGGGGGAATCCTACGAGCAGTACTTC
>TRBV27|NA|NA|TRBJ1-2
CASSPGPPSRGYTF
TGTGCCAGCAGTCCGGGACCGCCGTCGAGGGGCTACACCTTC
>TRBV6-5|NA|TRBD2|TRBJ2-1
CASSSPGLENYNEQFF
TGTGCCAGCAGTTCACCGGGACTAGAAAACTACAATGAGCAGTTCTTC
>TRBV2|NA|NA|TRBJ2-3
CASSELGGTDTQYF
TGTGCCAGCAGTGAACTAGGGGGCACAGATACGCAGTATTTT
>TRBV6-5|NA|NA|TRBJ1-2
CASKMITGPGYGYTF
TGTGCCAGCAAGATGATTACGGGGCCGGGGTATGGCTACACCTTC
>TRBV6-6|NA|NA|TRBJ1-2
CASGPDRPWEYGYTF
TGTGCCAGCGGCCCAGACAGGCCATGGGAATATGGCTACACCTTC
>TRBV7-9|once|TRBD2|TRBJ2-7
CASSLARAGGPGEQYF
TGTGCCAGCAGCTTAGCGCGGGCGGGAGGGCCGGGGGAGCAGTACTTC
>TRBV2|NA|NA|TRBJ2-3
CASGLGLRTDTQYF
TGTGCCAGCGGGCTGGGCCTCCGAACAGATACGCAGTATTTT
>TRBV7-9|NA|NA|TRBJ1-1
CASSPKYKGLTEAFF
TGTGCCAGCAGCCCCAAATACAAGGGGCTTACTGAAGCTTTCTTT
>TRBV27|NA|NA|TRBJ2-1
CASSLSLAQTYNEQFF
TGTGCCAGCAGTTTATCTCTAGCGCAGACATACAATGAGCAGTTCTTC
>TRBV27|NA|NA|TRBJ2-7
CASSFFRAGPYEQYF
TGTGCCAGCAGTTTTTTCAGGGCGGGCCCCTACGAGCAGTACTTC
>TRBV30|NA|NA|TRBJ2-7
CAWSVWDGAYEQYF
TGTGCCTGGAGTGTATGGGACGGAGCCTACGAGCAGTACTTC
>TRBV15|NA|NA|TRBJ2-3
CATSRDEGRGPDTQYF
TGTGCCACCAGCAGAGATGAGGGCAGGGGCCCAGATACGCAGTATTTT
>TRBV7-9|NA|NA|TRBJ2-1
CASSLVQVLHNEQFF
TGTGCCAGCAGCTTAGTACAGGTACTACACAATGAGCAGTTCTTC
>TRBV15|NA|TRBD1|TRBJ2-2
CATSIRWGDRGRRENTGELFF
TGTGCCACCAGCATCAGATGGGGGGACAGGGGTCGTCGGGAGAACACCGGGGAGCTGTTTTTT
>TRBV7-9|NA|TRBD1|TRBJ2-1
CASSLSQGAYNEQFF
TGTGCCAGCAGCTTAAGCCAGGGGGCCTACAATGAGCAGTTCTTC
>TRBV7-7|NA|NA|TRBJ2-2
CASSPISGWGTGELFF
TGTGCTAGCAGCCCGATTTCAGGGTGGGGCACCGGGGAGCTGTTTTTT
>TRBV9|NA|NA|TRBJ2-5
CASSVAVGPRETQYF
TGTGCCAGCAGCGTAGCGGTAGGTCCGAGAGAGACCCAGTACTTC
>TRBV27|NA|NA|TRBJ2-1
CASSPRTSGDEQFF
TGTGCCAGCAGTCCTCGAACCAGCGGCGATGAGCAGTTCTTC
>TRBV6-1|NA|TRBD2|TRBJ2-3
CASSSGGYAKDTQYF
TGTGCCAGCAGTTCGGGGGGGTACGCGAAAGATACGCAGTATTTT
>TRBV5-1|once|TRBD1|TRBJ2-1
CASTSRGREFF
TGCGCCAGCACCTCGAGGGGGCGGGAGTTCTTC
>TRBV10-3|once|TRBD2|TRBJ2-7
CATTSGSYEQYF
TGTGCCACTACTAGCGGCTCCTACGAGCAGTACTTC
>TRBV30|NA|TRBD2|TRBJ2-3
CAWSGPRTSGGSRDTQYF
TGTGCCTGGAGCGGCCCCCGGACTAGCGGGGGGAGCAGAGATACGCAGTATTTT
>TRBV4-2|NA|NA|TRBJ2-7
CASSYLGGIDEQYF
TGTGCCAGCAGCTATCTGGGTGGTATCGACGAGCAGTACTTC
>TRBV19|NA|NA|TRBJ2-2
CASSIIFSGSGNTGELFF
TGTGCCAGTAGTATTATCTTTTCGGGGTCGGGAAACACCGGGGAGCTGTTTTTT
>TRBV6-1|NA|NA|TRBJ1-2
CATVRLANYGYTF
TGTGCCACCGTTAGGCTAGCTAACTATGGCTACACCTTC
>TRBV18|NA|NA|TRBJ2-5
CASSPGGPAARETQYF
TGTGCCAGCTCACCAGGCGGCCCCGCTGCCAGAGAGACCCAGTACTTC
>TRBV27|NA|NA|TRBJ1-2
CASSPRGLVNYGYTF
TGTGCCAGCAGTCCTCGGGGATTGGTAAACTATGGCTACACCTTC
>TRBV29-1|NA|NA|TRBJ2-7
CSVEDQVVYEQYF
TGCAGCGTTGAAGATCAAGTTGTCTACGAGCAGTACTTC
>TRBV19|once|NA|TRBJ1-2
CASSIDGQLSFYGYTF
TGTGCCAGTAGTATAGATGGACAGCTTTCTTTCTATGGCTACACCTTC
>TRBV6-5|NA|NA|TRBJ1-2
CASSHGGADYGYTF
TGTGCCAGCAGCCACGGGGGGGCAGACTATGGCTACACCTTC
>TRBV27|NA|NA|TRBJ2-7
CASSLGGLQRYEQYF
TGTGCCAGCAGTTTAGGGGGGCTTCAGCGCTACGAGCAGTACTTC
>TRBV27|NA|NA|TRBJ1-1
CASSLASRGTEAFF
TGTGCCAGCAGTTTAGCGAGCAGGGGCACTGAAGCTTTCTTT
>TRBV2|NA|NA|TRBJ1-2
CASNLGLLYGYTF
TGTGCCAGCAACCTCGGACTACTCTATGGCTACACCTTC
>TRBV29-1|NA|TRBD1|TRBJ2-1
CSAISGDRATYNEQFF
TGCAGCGCCATTTCTGGGGACAGGGCCACCTACAATGAGCAGTTCTTC
>TRBV5-4|once|TRBD2|TRBJ2-3
CASSLGEGLAGEDTQYF
TGTGCCAGCAGCCTGGGCGAGGGACTAGCGGGCGAAGATACGCAGTATTTT
>TRBV11-2|NA|NA|TRBJ1-2
CASSSPTNYGYTF
TGTGCCAGCAGCTCGCCTACAAACTATGGCTACACCTTC